One and the same sample provided the 11 T cell receptor beta chains below, sequenced in a study of shared clonotypes between healthy human individuals. Profiling relied on immunoSEQ multiplex PCR, and the TCRdb table lists in-frame clones only, not all of them. The repertoire has roughly 2.5 million clones, roughly nine tenths of them found once; the top ten carry over 0.12%. Sequenced sample: naive CD4+ T cells sorted from blood. Subset denoted: CD45RA+ positively selected. The source is a man between 18 and 29 years old in good health.

The chain uses TRBV12-5 and TRBJ2-1, with 7 bases that match TRBD2. The junction had 13 bases not matched to a gene; V was cut back by 1 base and J by 7 bases. The germline CDR1 and CDR2 sequences are LGHNT and FRNRAP. The CDR3 consists of 17 residues. The CDR3 region has the DNA TGTGCTAGTGGTTTGGACCCCGCCGCGGGGGTTGGGAATGAGCAGTTCTTC. It translates to CASGLDPAAGVGNEQFF.

The V gene is TRBV6-1, the J gene TRBJ1-6; a possible D gene is TRBD1 (6 bases). The germline CDR1 and CDR2 sequences are MNHNS and SASEGT. Trimming pared 6 bases from V and 7 bases from J, leaving 13 bases between. The CDR3 has 14 amino acids. CDR3 loop: CASRSGTQNSPLHF. The CDR3 DNA sequence: TGTGCCAGCAGGTCCGGGACACAGAATTCACCCCTCCACTTT.

The rearrangement uses TRBV19 and TRBJ2-4, with TRBD1 matching 9 bases. The junction had 9 bases not matched to a gene; V was cut back by 0 bases and J by 0 bases. This CDR3 has 19 amino acids. Germline V lookup: CDR1 LNHDA, CDR2 SQIVND (reference sequence). In DNA, the CDR3 is TGTGCCAGTAGTATAGAGGTCGGGACAGGGAAATTAGCCAAAAACATTCAGTACTTC. The encoded protein is CASSIEVGTGKLAKNIQYF.

With respect to this clone: Other nucleotide sequences from this sample produce the same CDR3. V is TRBV5-1 and J is TRBJ2-7, with TRBD2 as a possible D gene (5 bases). Germline CDR1 is SGHRS and CDR2 is YFSETQ. This CDR3 is built from 15 residues. V lost 0 bases, J lost 2 bases, and 12 bases lay in between. The DNA of the CDR3 is TGCGCCAGCAGCTTGGTACCGGGGTCTACCTACGAGCAGTACTTC. It translates to CASSLVPGSTYEQYF. Filled out from reference TRBV5-1 and TRBJ2-7, the complete variable domain reads KAGVTQTPRYLIKTRGQQVTLSCSPISGHRSVSWYQQTPGQGLQFLFEYFSETQRNKGNFPGRFSGRQFSNSRSEMNVSTLELGDSALYLCASSLVPGSTYEQYFGPGTRLTVT.

In the case of this clone: Other DNA sequences from this sample encode an identical CDR3 as well. The V and J genes are TRBV19 and TRBJ1-1; TRBD1 aligns across 7 bases. The CDR3 has 14 amino acids. Germline V gene data show CDR1 as LNHDA and CDR2 as SQIVND (reference sequence). Trimming at V came to 4 bases and at J to 0 bases, leaving 2 bases not matched to a gene. The CDR3 DNA is TGTGCCAGTAGTACGACAGGGCTGAACACTGAAGCTTTCTTT. It is translated as CASSTTGLNTEAFF.

As concerns this clone: The same CDR3 arises from other DNA sequences in this sample as well. The chain recombines TRBV6-1 with TRBJ1-4; D might be TRBD1 (5 bases). The CDR3 consists of 14 residues. Looked up from germline, CDR1 is MNHNS and CDR2 is SASEGT. Between the trimmed V and J ends, which lost 2 bases and 8 bases, there was a span of 12 bases. This CDR3 is CASSERGKGEKLFF. For the CDR3, the DNA is TGTGCCAGCAGTGAACGGGGGAAGGGCGAAAAACTGTTTTTT.

The chain recombines TRBV18 with TRBJ2-1; no clear D gene. This CDR3 contains 15 residues. The germline CDR1 and CDR2 sequences are KGHSH and LQKENI. V was shortened by 1 base and J by 4 bases, with 11 bases between the two germline ends. The CDR3 loop is CASSPQETSYNEQFF. CDR3 bases: TGTGCCAGCTCACCACAGGAGACTTCGTACAATGAGCAGTTCTTC.

The V call is TRBV4-1, the J call TRBJ2-3, with no clear D. Germline V gives CDR1 MGHRA, CDR2 YSYEKL. The CDR3 totals 13 residues. Trimming removed 1 base at V and 8 bases at J, with 10 bases between. Here the CDR3 reads CASSQGPRTTQYF. In nucleotides, the CDR3 is TGCGCCAGCAGCCAAGGGCCTAGAACTACGCAGTATTTT.

The rearrangement links TRBV21-1 to TRBJ1-5; whether TRBD1, the table's D call, matches the DNA was not checked. TRBV21-1 is a pseudogene segment. This CDR3 region has 19 residues. The CDR3 nucleotides are TGTGCCAGCAGCAAATTCGGAGACAGGGGGTGTTATAGCAATCAGCCCCAGCATTTT. Protein product: CASSKFGDRGCYSNQPQHF.

This clone was seen only once. The rearrangement uses TRBV19 and TRBJ2-4, with a weak D call TRBD1 (6 bases). Trimming removed 7 bases at V and 11 bases at J, with 18 bases between. This CDR3 has 13 amino acids. In germline, CDR1 is LNHDA, CDR2 SQIVND (reference sequence). For the CDR3, the DNA is TGTGCCAGTAATCCCCAGGGGATCGGGGTTCAGTACTTC. Amino acid sequence: CASNPQGIGVQYF.

The rearrangement joins TRBV11-2 to TRBJ2-1; TRBD1 matches at 9 bases. Per the germline V gene, CDR1 is SGHAT and CDR2 is FQNNGV. V trimming: 5 bases; J trimming: 3 bases; junction bases outside the gene matches: 2. The CDR3 is 14 residues long. CDR3 sequence reads: CASSMDRGYNEQFF. The CDR3 DNA reads TGTGCCAGCAGCATGGACAGGGGCTACAATGAGCAGTTCTTC. Combining the CDR3 with reference TRBV11-2 and TRBJ2-1 gives the whole variable domain EAGVAQSPRYKIIEKRQSVAFWCNPISGHATLYWYQQILGQGPKLLIQFQNNGVVDDSQLPKDRFSAERLKGVDSTLKIQPAKLEDSAVYLCASSMDRGYNEQFFGPGTRLTVL.